These 23 T cell receptor beta chains share one sample of origin, sequenced in a study of T cell changes during pregnancy in multiple sclerosis. Profiled with immunoSEQ multiplex PCR; TCRdb holds only in-frame clones, not every one. The table includes over 50,000 clones, 90% detected once. Sequencing was performed on peripheral blood, taken in the first trimester of pregnancy. These TCRs come from a female donor in good health, enrolled as a control in a pregnancy study.

The chain uses TRBV19 and TRBJ2-7; tentative D call: TRBD1 (6 bases). This CDR3 has 14 amino acids. Trimming stripped 3 bases from V and 0 bases from J, with 9 bases between. CDR1 is LNHDA and CDR2 is SQIVND in the germline V gene (reference sequence). DNA of the CDR3: TGTGCCAGTAGTATGACAGGTGGCTCCTACGAGCAGTACTTC. It translates to CASSMTGGSYEQYF.

The V call is TRBV10-3, the J call TRBJ2-7; a weak D match, TRBD1 (6 bases). Trimming shortened V by 6 bases and J by 0 bases, and 6 bases separated the two germline ends. The CDR3 extends over 12 amino acids. The V gene's germline CDR1 is ENHRY and CDR2 SYGVKD. In DNA form, the CDR3 reads TGTGCCATCAGACAGGGCTCCTACGAGCAGTACTTC. Its translation: CAIRQGSYEQYF.

The rearrangement uses TRBV5-8 and TRBJ1-6; D unclear. The CDR3 runs 13 residues. Germline values: CDR1 SGHTS, CDR2 YDEGEE. Deletions cut 4 bases from V and 9 bases from J, with 11 bases between. The CDR3 coding sequence is TGTGCCAGCAGCCCAACCTATGCTTCACCCCTCCACTTT. It translates to CASSPTYASPLHF.

The chain couples TRBV6-1 to TRBJ2-7, with D maybe TRBD1 (6 bases). The V gene's germline CDR1 is MNHNS and CDR2 SASEGT. Deletions cut 6 bases from V and 4 bases from J, with 10 bases between. The CDR3 loop spans 12 amino acids. CDR3 sequence reads: CASRVTGYEQYF. The CDR3 DNA reads TGTGCCAGCAGGGTAACAGGGTACGAGCAGTACTTC.

This rearrangement joins TRBV7-9 to TRBJ1-5; D not resolved. The CDR3 consists of 13 residues. Trimming pared 5 bases from V and 7 bases from J, leaving 12 bases between. Germline loops: CDR1 SEHNR, CDR2 FQNEAQ (reference sequence). CDR3 loop: CASSPRSGQPQHF. The CDR3 bases are TGTGCCAGCAGCCCCCGGTCGGGACAGCCCCAGCATTTT.

The chain uses TRBV5-6 and TRBJ1-3; 11 positions agree with TRBD1. V lost 2 bases and J lost 5; bases outside the gene matches: 3. Germline V CDR1 and CDR2: SGHDT, YYEEEE. CDR3 length equals 15 residues. This CDR3 reads CASSFWDRGRNTIYF. The CDR3 nucleotides read TGTGCCAGCAGCTTCTGGGACAGGGGGAGAAACACCATATATTTT. Based on the CDR3 plus reference TRBV5-6 and TRBJ1-3, the full variable domain is DAGVTQSPTHLIKTRGQQVTLRCSPKSGHDTVSWYQQALGQGPQFIFQYYEEEERQRGNFPDRFSGHQFPNYSSELNVNALLLGDSALYLCASSFWDRGRNTIYFGEGSWLTVV.

The chain joins TRBV7-6 to TRBJ2-7; TRBD1 agrees at 7 bases. CDR1 is SGHVS and CDR2 is FNYEAQ in the germline V gene. Trimming at V came to 2 bases and at J to 5 bases, leaving 6 bases not matched to a gene. The CDR3 consists of 14 residues. The CDR3 bases are TGTGCCAGCAGCTTAACCGGGACAGAAAACGAGCAGTACTTC. This gives the protein CASSLTGTENEQYF.

This clone showed up just once. The gene calls are TRBV27 and TRBJ1-6, with 7 positions matching TRBD1. Trimming removed 4 bases from V and 6 bases from J; junction bases left unmatched: 6. The CDR3 consists of 15 residues. Germline V lookup: CDR1 MNHEY, CDR2 SMNVEV (reference sequence). CDR3 region: CASSWVAGGNSPLHF. As DNA, the CDR3 is TGTGCCAGCAGTTGGGTCGCAGGGGGTAATTCACCCCTCCACTTT.

The chain is built from TRBV12-5 and TRBJ1-1; D ambiguous. V was shortened by 0 bases and J by 7 bases, with 12 bases between the two germline ends. The germline V gene encodes CDR1 LGHNT and CDR2 FRNRAP. The CDR3 sequence is 14 residues long. The CDR3 here is CASGLVPGTDEAFF. DNA for the CDR3: TGTGCTAGTGGTTTGGTCCCGGGAACGGATGAAGCTTTCTTT.

The rearrangement joins TRBV2 to TRBJ2-7; 8 nucleotides line up with TRBD2. J lost 4 bases, V lost 3 bases, and 5 bases had no gene match. The germline V gene has CDR1 SNHLY and CDR2 FYNNEI. The CDR3 length is 14 residues. CDR3 region: CASSDRLAKYEQYF. The CDR3 DNA is TGTGCCAGCAGTGATCGACTAGCGAAGTACGAGCAGTACTTC.

The chain joins TRBV28 to TRBJ1-5; the D gene is possibly TRBD1 (6 bases). Trimming pared 1 base from V and 0 bases from J, leaving 10 bases between. CDR3 size: 16 residues. Germline V lookup: CDR1 MDHEN, CDR2 SYDVKM. In nucleotides, the CDR3 is TGTGCCAGCAGTTTATCGGCAGGGGATAGCAATCAGCCCCAGCATTTT. Translating gives CASSLSAGDSNQPQHF.

J is TRBJ2-7 and V is TRBV18; D not resolved. The CDR3 has 14 amino acids. Germline V gives CDR1 KGHSH, CDR2 LQKENI. Trimming pared 0 bases from V and 4 bases from J, leaving 10 bases between. The CDR3 is CASSPPERSYEQYF. The DNA of the CDR3 is TGTGCCAGCTCACCACCGGAGAGGAGTTACGAGCAGTACTTC.

The chain uses TRBV5-1 and TRBJ1-4, with no clear D. Germline assignment: CDR1 SGHRS and CDR2 YFSETQ. V was cut by 4 bases and J by 5 bases, with 12 bases left in between. The CDR3 sequence is 14 residues long. CDR3 region: CASSLENRNEKLFF. Here the CDR3 DNA reads TGCGCCAGCAGCCTTGAGAACCGCAATGAAAAACTGTTTTTT.

The V and J genes are TRBV4-2 and TRBJ1-1, with 10 positions matching TRBD1. This CDR3 has 17 residues. CDR1 is LGHNA and CDR2 is YNFKEQ in the germline V gene. The J segment lost 2 bases and the V segment lost 4 bases, leaving 10 bases of the junction unmatched. CDR3 loop: CASSRFGTGVRNTEAFF. CDR3 DNA sequence: TGTGCCAGCAGCCGTTTCGGGACAGGGGTTCGTAACACTGAAGCTTTCTTT.

The table lists this clone with a count of one. The chain links TRBV5-1 to TRBJ2-1, with D tentatively TRBD2 (5 bases). This CDR3 spans 15 amino acids. V was shortened by 6 bases and J by 0 bases, with 13 bases between the two germline ends. Germline CDR1 and CDR2: SGHRS and YFSETQ. CDR3 residues: CASNPGLLSYNEQFF. CDR3 nucleotides: TGCGCCAGCAACCCCGGACTCCTCTCCTACAATGAGCAGTTCTTC.

This rearrangement joins TRBV7-2 to TRBJ1-3; 9 nucleotides agree with TRBD1. The V segment lost 5 bases and the J segment 4 bases; nucleotides outside the gene matches: 6. The CDR3 totals 15 residues. The germline CDR1 and CDR2 sequences are SGHTA and FQGNSA. The CDR3: CASSRTGAWGNTIYF. The CDR3 DNA is TGTGCCAGCAGCCGGACAGGGGCCTGGGGAAACACCATATATTTT.

The gene calls are TRBV6-1 and TRBJ1-4; TRBD1 aligns across 10 bases. The CDR3 extends over 16 amino acids. Germline V gives CDR1 MNHNS, CDR2 SASEGT. J lost 5 bases, V lost 5 bases, and 8 bases had no gene match. CDR3 nucleotides: TGTGCCAGCAGTCAAGGACAGGGGGGATTAAATGAAAAACTGTTTTTT. Translation: CASSQGQGGLNEKLFF.

The chain is built from TRBV7-8 and TRBJ2-7; 8 positions agree with TRBD1. CDR3 length equals 13 residues. Germline lookup yields CDR1 SGHVS and CDR2 FQNEAQ. V shed 5 bases, J shed 0 bases, and the junction held 0 bases outside the gene matches. The CDR3 DNA is TGTGCCAGCAGCCAGGGGGCCTCCTACGAGCAGTACTTC. Translation: CASSQGASYEQYF. Supplemented by reference TRBV7-8 and TRBJ2-7, the full variable domain reads GAGVSQSPRYKVAKRGQDVALRCDPISGHVSLFWYQQALGQGPEFLTYFQNEAQLDKSGLPSDRFFAERPEGSVSTLKIQRTQQEDSAVYLCASSQGASYEQYFGPGTRLTVT.

The chain is built from TRBV2 and TRBJ2-1; 8 nucleotides line up with TRBD1. The germline CDR1 and CDR2 sequences are SNHLY and FYNNEI. V was clipped by 6 bases and J by 9 bases; unmatched bases: 10. The CDR3 has 14 amino acids. CDR3: CASRLDRASSEQFF. CDR3 sequence (DNA): TGTGCCAGCAGGCTGGACAGGGCAAGCAGTGAGCAGTTCTTC.

J is TRBJ2-3 and V is TRBV10-3; possible D gene TRBD1, 6 bases. Germline assignment: CDR1 ENHRY and CDR2 SYGVKD. CDR3 length: 12 amino acids. Trimming shortened V by 6 bases and J by 5 bases, and 9 bases separated the two germline ends. The CDR3 loop is CAISSQGDTQYF. The DNA of the CDR3 is TGTGCCATCAGCTCACAGGGAGATACGCAGTATTTT.

The J gene is TRBJ1-6, the V gene TRBV30; 7 nucleotides match TRBD1. The V segment lost 3 bases and the J segment 9 bases; nucleotides outside the gene matches: 8. The CDR3 sequence is 14 residues long. Germline V gene sequence: CDR1 GTSNPN, CDR2 SVGIG (reference sequence). For the CDR3, the DNA is TGTGCCTGGAGGGACAGGCAGGACAGTTCACCCCTCCACTTT. It yields the protein CAWRDRQDSSPLHF.

The chain couples TRBV5-6 to TRBJ2-5; D is possibly TRBD1 (5 bases). V lost 3 bases and J lost 2, with 8 bases in between. The CDR3 is made up of 13 amino acids. The germline V gene has CDR1 SGHDT and CDR2 YYEEEE. CDR3 sequence reads: CASSSQVQETQYF. CDR3 bases: TGTGCCAGCAGCTCACAGGTACAAGAGACCCAGTACTTC.

The chain recombines TRBV4-2 with TRBJ1-6; TRBD1 matches at 8 bases. Germline V CDR1 and CDR2: LGHNA, YNFKEQ. The length of the CDR3 is 15 residues. Losses at the gene ends were 3 bases for V and 9 bases for J; bases not matched to a gene: 7. DNA of the CDR3: TGTGCCAGCAGCCAGGACGAAACAGGGGGTTCACCCCTCCACTTT. Translating gives CASSQDETGGSPLHF.